These T cell receptor beta chains were read from a single sample in a study of OX40 agonist ivuxolimab in advanced cancers. TCRdb's table, derived via immunoSEQ multiplex PCR, lists solely in-frame clones and lacks some. There are approximately 69,000 clones in the sample; approximately 81% occur only once, and approximately 8% lies in the top ten. The input for sequencing was CD4+ or CD8+ T cells sorted from blood, taken in a trial of the OX40 agonist ivuxolimab. These receptors were taken from an adult with an advanced solid tumor such as melanoma, head and neck, liver or kidney cancer. Both conserved end residues are trimmed from each CDR3.

V | CDR3
TRBV5-3 | ARSLKIRRKY
TRBV28 | ASSLWSYEQY
TRBV12-5 | ASGVAGTGDSGANVLT
TRBV7-8 | ASSSLAGGSSYEQY
TRBV5-6 | ASSYGQGLGYSNQPQH
TRBV27 | ASSLDWPPAQETQY
TRBV2 | ASSGEYQETQY
TRBV10-2 | ASSEGTGVNYGYT
TRBV30 | AWSAYLNWGDSPLH
TRBV15 | ATSRPTPRGVEKLF
TRBV7-8 | ASSYRQGSYEQY
TRBV5-4 | ASSSRTGQGYEQY
TRBV5-6 | ASSLSLLSEQY
TRBV7-3 | ASSPRRANEQF
TRBV28 | ASSQGGKETQY
TRBV7-3 | ASSRGVSDTQY
TRBV7-8 | ASSPLPRDRGHYEQY
TRBV9 | ASSVGGAYTGELF
TRBV19 | ASTLSWGLNEKLF
TRBV4-3 | ASSQGVGIAVPYGYT
TRBV28 | ASLNPYGYT
TRBV7-2 | ASSFGLEAYNEQF
TRBV2 | ASSTLSGAGGYT
TRBV18 | ASSLYSGRAVENIQY
TRBV20-1 | SAPGLNTIY
TRBV29-1 | SGGRGGTDTQY
TRBV7-9 | ASSLDSIAKNIQY
TRBV18 | ASSPTQSSYNEQF
TRBV15 | ATSRVGTEDQDTEAF
TRBV15 | ATSIASGEYNEQF
TRBV5-1 | ASKTSGAYNEQF
TRBV7-3 | ASSFSGNTEAF
TRBV6-6 | ASSYKEGKAGELF
TRBV13 | ASSLDGSYNEQF
TRBV10-3 | AISVSRTGPNYGYT
TRBV19 | ASSRWTRGNEKLF
TRBV11-3 | ASSPRGSKDTQY
TRBV28 | ASSLRSRVSPLH
TRBV5-1 | ASSFSMSTGMNQDTQY
TRBV2 | ASRDDRGPSGYT
TRBV7-6 | ASSPSPKNIQY
TRBV7-9 | ASSLSMAFGEQF
TRBV29-1 | SVVSLDYNEQF
TRBV29-1 | SAGTGTGGTGELF
TRBV19 | ASTDRGLGEAKNIQY